This TCR beta chain stems from a study of T cell responses to AZD1222 COVID-19 vaccine. Study results and limitations: Vaccine-related CD4 TCRs covered spike, predominating at 160-218 and 743-854. The repertoires were collected only after the peak T cell response. Increases in Spike-specific TCR breadth and depth were seen after two AZD1222 doses.

Concerning this clone: Its specificity is not known.

The CDR3 length is 15 residues. Germline lookup yields CDR1 SEHNR and CDR2 FQNEAQ (reference sequence). Trimming left V 5 bases short and J 8 bases short, with 21 bases between. Method: immunoSEQ multiplex PCR; TCRdb's copy keeps in-frame clones and lacks some. This sample has tens of thousands of clones; 85% to 90% occur once, and the top ten carry less than 5%. The chain couples TRBV7-9 to TRBJ1-2, with D perhaps TRBD1 (5 bases). The input for sequencing was peripheral blood, taken 28 days after the second AZD1222 dose. The TCR originated in an adult who received the AZD1222 COVID-19 vaccine. The CDR3 DNA reads TGTGCCAGCAGCCCCCGGTGGGGGACCCTCGGAGGCTACACCTTC. Protein: CASSPRWGTLGGYTF. The full variable domain, in which reference TRBV7-9 and TRBJ1-2 provide the parts outside the CDR3, is DTGVSQNPRHKITKRGQNVTFRCDPISEHNRLYWYRQTLGQGPEFLTYFQNEAQLEKSRLLSDRFSAERPKGSFSTLEIQRTEQGDSAMYLCASSPRWGTLGGYTFGSGTRLTVV.